Sequencing of this TCR beta chain was carried out in a study of CXCR4 blockade with PD-1 therapy in pancreatic cancer. Study results and caveats: Frequent tumor clones were encoded by many distinct rearrangements, suggesting shared antigens.

This clone was counted between two and nine times. Its antigen is still unknown. The junction differs from germline at one of its ends, possibly a read error. Using immunoSEQ multiplex PCR, the repertoire was profiled, and TCRdb retains in-frame clones only, with some absent. The top ten hold less than 15% of the sample, which has 5,000 to 7,000 clones, 35% seen once. The CDR3 extends over 14 amino acids. Germline V gene data show CDR1 as MNHGY and CDR2 as SAAAGT. This TCR was recovered from a human donor with pancreatic ductal adenocarcinoma. The chain employs TRBV6-8 and TRBJ2-5; no firm D call. The specimen sequenced was tumor tissue. CDR3 sequence: CAISTQPYQETQYF. CDR3 sequence (DNA): TGTGCCATCAGTACGCAGCCGTACCAAGAGACCCAGTACTTC.